One T cell receptor beta chain is described in this entry. From germline, CDR1 is SGHRS and CDR2 YFSETQ. The length of the CDR3 is 14 residues. After removal of 1 base from V and 2 bases from J, the junction contained 2 bases not matched to a gene. This sample was included in a study of cytomegalovirus exposure and HLA in healthy donors. PCR employed 60 Vbeta and 13 Jbeta primers. The table came from immunoSEQ multiplex PCR; TCRdb's copy has only in-frame clones and leaves some out. The sample yields 150,000 or so clones, less than 80% seen once. The TCR was taken from a man aged 25-40 years in good health and CMV-seronegative. Sequencing was carried out using PBMCs. The chain joins TRBV5-1 to TRBJ1-1; 7 nucleotides line up with TRBD1. The CDR3 is CASSLWDRNTEAFF. In nucleotides, the CDR3 is TGCGCCAGCAGCTTGTGGGACAGAAACACTGAAGCTTTCTTT.